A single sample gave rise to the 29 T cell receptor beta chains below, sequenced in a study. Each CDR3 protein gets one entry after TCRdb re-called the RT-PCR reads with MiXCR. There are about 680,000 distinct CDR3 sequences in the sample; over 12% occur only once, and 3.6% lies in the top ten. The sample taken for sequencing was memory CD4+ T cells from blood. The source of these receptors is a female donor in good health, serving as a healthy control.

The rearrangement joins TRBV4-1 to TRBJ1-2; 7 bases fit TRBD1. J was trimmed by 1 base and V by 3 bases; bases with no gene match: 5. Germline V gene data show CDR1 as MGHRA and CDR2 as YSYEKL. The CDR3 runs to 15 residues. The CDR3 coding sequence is TGCGCCAGCAGCCAGACAGGGACCTATAACTATGGCTACACCTTC. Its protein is CASSQTGTYNYGYTF.

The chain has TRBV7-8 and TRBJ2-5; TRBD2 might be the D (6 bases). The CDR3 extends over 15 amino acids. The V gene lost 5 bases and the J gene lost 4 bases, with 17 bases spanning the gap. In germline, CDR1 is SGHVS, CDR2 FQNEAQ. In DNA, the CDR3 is TGTGCCAGCAGCCGTAGGAGGGGCGCGAGAGAGACCCAGTACTTC. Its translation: CASSRRRGARETQYF.

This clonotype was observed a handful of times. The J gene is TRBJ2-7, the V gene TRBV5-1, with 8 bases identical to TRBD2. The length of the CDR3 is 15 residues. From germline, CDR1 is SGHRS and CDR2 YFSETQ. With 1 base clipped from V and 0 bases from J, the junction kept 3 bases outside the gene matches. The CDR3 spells CASSLTAGGSYEQYF. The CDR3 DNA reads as TGCGCCAGCAGCTTGACGGCGGGAGGCTCCTACGAGCAGTACTTC.

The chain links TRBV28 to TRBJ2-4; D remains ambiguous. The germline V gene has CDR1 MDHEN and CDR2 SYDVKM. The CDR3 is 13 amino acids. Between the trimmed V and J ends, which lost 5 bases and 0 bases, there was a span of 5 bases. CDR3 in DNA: TGTGCCAGCAGTGATGCAGCCAAAAACATTCAGTACTTC. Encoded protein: CASSDAAKNIQYF.

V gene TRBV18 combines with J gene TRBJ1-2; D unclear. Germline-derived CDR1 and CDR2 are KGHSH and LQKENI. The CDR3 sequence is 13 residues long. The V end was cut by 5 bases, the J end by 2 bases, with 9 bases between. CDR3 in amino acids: CASSGLENYGYTF. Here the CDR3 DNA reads TGTGCCAGCTCAGGACTGGAGAACTATGGCTACACCTTC.

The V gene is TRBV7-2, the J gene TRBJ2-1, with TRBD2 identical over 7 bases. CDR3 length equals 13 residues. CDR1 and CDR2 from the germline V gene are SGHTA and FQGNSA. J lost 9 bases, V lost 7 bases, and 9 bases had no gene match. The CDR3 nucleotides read TGTGCCAGCACCCCTGGGGGGGATGGTGAGCAGTTCTTC. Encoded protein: CASTPGGDGEQFF.

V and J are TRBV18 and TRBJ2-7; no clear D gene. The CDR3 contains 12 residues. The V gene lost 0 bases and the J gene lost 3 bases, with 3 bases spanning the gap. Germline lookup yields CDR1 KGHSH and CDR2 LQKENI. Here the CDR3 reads CASSPPDYEQYF. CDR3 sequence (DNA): TGTGCCAGCTCACCACCGGACTACGAGCAGTACTTC.

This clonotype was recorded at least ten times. The CDR3 DNA reads as TGTGCCATCAGTGAGTCGGGGGGACAGATTCAGTACTTC. It codes for CAISESGGQIQYF. The rearrangement joins TRBV10-3 to TRBJ2-4; a weak D match, TRBD1 (7 bases). Germline CDR1 reads ENHRY; CDR2 reads SYGVKD. The CDR3 length is 13 residues. The V end lost 0 bases, the J end lost 10 bases, and 10 bases lay between the germline ends.

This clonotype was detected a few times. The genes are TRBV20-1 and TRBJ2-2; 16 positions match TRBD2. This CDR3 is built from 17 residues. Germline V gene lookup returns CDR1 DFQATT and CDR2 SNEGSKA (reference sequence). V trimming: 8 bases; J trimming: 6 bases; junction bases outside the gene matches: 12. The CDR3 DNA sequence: TGCAGTTCGATACCCGGGACTAGCGGGGGGGCATCCGGGGAGCTGTTTTTT. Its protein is CSSIPGTSGGASGELFF.

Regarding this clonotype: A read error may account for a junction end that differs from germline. The CDR3 DNA follows: TGTGCCAGCAGCCAAGATGGGCATTCACCCCTCTACTTT. This gives the protein CASSQDGHSPLYF. The rearrangement joins TRBV3-1 to TRBJ1-6; D gene ambiguous. Germline CDR1 LGHDT, CDR2 YNNKEL (reference sequence). The CDR3 length is 13 residues.

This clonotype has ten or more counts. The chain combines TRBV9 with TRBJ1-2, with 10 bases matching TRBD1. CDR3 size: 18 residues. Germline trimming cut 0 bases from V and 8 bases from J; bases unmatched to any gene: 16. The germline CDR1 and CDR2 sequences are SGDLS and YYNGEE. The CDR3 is CASSVGLGDRGPDGGYTF. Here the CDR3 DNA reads TGTGCCAGCAGCGTAGGGCTTGGGGACAGGGGCCCTGACGGAGGCTACACCTTC.

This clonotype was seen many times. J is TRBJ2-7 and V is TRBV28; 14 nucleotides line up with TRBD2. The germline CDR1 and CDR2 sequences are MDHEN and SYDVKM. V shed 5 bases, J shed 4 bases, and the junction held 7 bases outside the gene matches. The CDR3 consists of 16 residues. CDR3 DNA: TGTGCCAGCAGTCCCGGGACTAGCGGGAGTGGGTACGAGCAGTACTTC. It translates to CASSPGTSGSGYEQYF. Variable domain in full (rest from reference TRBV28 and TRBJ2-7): DVKVTQSSRYLVKRTGEKVFLECVQDMDHENMFWYRQDPGLGLRLIYFSYDVKMKEKGDIPEGYSVSREKKERFSLILESASTNQTSMYLCASSPGTSGSGYEQYFGPGTRLTVT.

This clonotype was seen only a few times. The CDR3 sequence: CASSSESGRGTDTQYF. CDR3 nucleotides: TGTGCCAGCAGTTCCGAGAGCGGGAGAGGGACAGATACGCAGTATTTT. The chain couples TRBV6-5 to TRBJ2-3; 8 bases are shared with TRBD2. The V and J ends lost 4 bases and 3 bases, in that order; junction bases with no gene match: 9. The V gene's germline CDR1 is MNHEY and CDR2 SVGAGI. The CDR3 has 16 residues.

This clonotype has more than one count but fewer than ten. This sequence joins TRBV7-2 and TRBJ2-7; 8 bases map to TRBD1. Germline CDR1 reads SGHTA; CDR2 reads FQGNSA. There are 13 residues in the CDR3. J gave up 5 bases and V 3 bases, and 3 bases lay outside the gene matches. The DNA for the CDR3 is TGTGCCAGCAGCTTCGACAGGGGTGACGAGCAGTACTTC. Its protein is CASSFDRGDEQYF.

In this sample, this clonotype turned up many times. The CDR3 nucleotides read TGTGCCAGCAGCCCTACGGAGGGTGGAGAGACCCAGTACTTC. It is translated as CASSPTEGGETQYF. This chain joins TRBV6-1 and TRBJ2-5; the D gene is possibly TRBD2 (6 bases). The V end was cut by 6 bases, the J end by 4 bases, with 15 bases between. CDR1 and CDR2 from the germline V gene are MNHNS and SASEGT. This CDR3 has 14 amino acids.

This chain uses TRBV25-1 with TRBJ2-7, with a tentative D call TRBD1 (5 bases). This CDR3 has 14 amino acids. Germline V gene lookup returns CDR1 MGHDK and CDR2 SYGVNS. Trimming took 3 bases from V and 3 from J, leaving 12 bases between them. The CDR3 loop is CASSDTGSSYEQYF. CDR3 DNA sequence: TGTGCCAGCAGTGATACAGGTTCAAGCTACGAGCAGTACTTC.

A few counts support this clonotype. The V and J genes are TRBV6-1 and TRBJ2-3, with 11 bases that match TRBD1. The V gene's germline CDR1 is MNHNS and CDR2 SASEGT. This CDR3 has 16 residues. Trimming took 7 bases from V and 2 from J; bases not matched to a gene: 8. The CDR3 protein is CASTQGQGVVTDTQYF. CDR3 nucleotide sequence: TGTGCCAGCACCCAGGGACAGGGGGTCGTCACAGATACGCAGTATTTT.

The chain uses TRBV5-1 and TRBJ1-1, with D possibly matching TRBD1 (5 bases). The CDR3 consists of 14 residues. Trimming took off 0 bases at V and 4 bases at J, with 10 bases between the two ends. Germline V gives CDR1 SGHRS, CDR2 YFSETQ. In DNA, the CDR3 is TGCGCCAGCAGCTTGGGGTACGGGGCCACTGAAGCTTTCTTT. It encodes CASSLGYGATEAFF.

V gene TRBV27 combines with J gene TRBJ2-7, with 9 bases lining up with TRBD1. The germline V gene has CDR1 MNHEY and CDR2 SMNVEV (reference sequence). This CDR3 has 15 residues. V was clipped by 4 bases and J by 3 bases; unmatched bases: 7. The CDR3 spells CASSYNGQGIYEQYF. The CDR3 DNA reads TGTGCCAGCAGTTATAACGGACAGGGGATCTACGAGCAGTACTTC.

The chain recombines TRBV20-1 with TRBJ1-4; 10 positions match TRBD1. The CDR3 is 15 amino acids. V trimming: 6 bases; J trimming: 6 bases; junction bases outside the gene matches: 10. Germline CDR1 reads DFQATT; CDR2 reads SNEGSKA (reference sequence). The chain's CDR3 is CSAQTGTGVDEKLFF. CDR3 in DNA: TGCAGTGCACAGACCGGGACAGGGGTCGATGAAAAACTGTTTTTT.

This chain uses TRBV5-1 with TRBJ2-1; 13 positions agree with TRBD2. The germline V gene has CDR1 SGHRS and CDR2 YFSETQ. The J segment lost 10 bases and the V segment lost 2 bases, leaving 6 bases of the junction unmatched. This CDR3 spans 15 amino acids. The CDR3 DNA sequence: TGCGCCAGCAGCTTCACTAGCGGGAGGGAAGGAGAGCAGTTCTTC. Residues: CASSFTSGREGEQFF.

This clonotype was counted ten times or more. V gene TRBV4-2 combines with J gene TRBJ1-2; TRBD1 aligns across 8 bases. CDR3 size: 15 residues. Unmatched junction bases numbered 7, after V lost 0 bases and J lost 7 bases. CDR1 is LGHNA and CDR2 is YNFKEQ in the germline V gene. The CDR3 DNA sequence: TGTGCCAGCAGCCAAGATCGGAGGACAGGGTTTGGCTACACCTTC. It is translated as CASSQDRRTGFGYTF.

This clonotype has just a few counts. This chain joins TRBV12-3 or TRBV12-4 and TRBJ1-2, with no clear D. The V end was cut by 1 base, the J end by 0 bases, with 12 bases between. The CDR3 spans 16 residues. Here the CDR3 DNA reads TGTGCCAGCAGTTTAGGTCAGGCCACTGCTAACTATGGCTACACCTTC. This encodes CASSLGQATANYGYTF.

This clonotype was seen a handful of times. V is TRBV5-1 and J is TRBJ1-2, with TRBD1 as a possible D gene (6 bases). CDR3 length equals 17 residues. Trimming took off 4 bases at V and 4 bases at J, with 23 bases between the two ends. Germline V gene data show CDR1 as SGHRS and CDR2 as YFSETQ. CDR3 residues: CASSAHSGTSYSYGYTF. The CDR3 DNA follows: TGCGCCAGCAGCGCCCATTCCGGGACATCTTATAGCTATGGCTACACCTTC.

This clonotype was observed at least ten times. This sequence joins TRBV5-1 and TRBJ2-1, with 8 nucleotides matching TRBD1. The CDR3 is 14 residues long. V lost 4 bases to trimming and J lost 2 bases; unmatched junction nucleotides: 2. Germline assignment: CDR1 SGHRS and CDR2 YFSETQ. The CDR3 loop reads CASSQQGAYNEQFF. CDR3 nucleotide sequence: TGCGCCAGCAGCCAACAGGGGGCCTACAATGAGCAGTTCTTC.

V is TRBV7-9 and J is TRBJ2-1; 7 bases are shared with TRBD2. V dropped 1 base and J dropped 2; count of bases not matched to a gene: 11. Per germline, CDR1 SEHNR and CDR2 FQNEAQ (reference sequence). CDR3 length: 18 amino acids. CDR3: CASSLGIGSSGTYNEQFF. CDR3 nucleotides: TGTGCCAGCAGCTTAGGGATAGGGTCTAGCGGAACCTACAATGAGCAGTTCTTC.

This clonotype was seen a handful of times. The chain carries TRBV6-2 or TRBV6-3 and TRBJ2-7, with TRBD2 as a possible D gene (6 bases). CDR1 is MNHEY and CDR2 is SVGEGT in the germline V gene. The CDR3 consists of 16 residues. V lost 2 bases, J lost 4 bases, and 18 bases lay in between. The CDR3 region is CASSYARERWYYEQYF. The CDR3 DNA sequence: TGTGCCAGCAGTTACGCTCGGGAGCGGTGGTATTACGAGCAGTACTTC.

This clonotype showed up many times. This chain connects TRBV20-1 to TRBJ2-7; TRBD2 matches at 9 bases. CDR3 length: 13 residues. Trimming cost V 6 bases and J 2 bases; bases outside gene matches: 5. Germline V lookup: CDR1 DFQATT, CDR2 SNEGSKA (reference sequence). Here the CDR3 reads CSASSGGPYEQYF. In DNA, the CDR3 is TGCAGTGCAAGTAGCGGGGGTCCCTACGAGCAGTACTTC.

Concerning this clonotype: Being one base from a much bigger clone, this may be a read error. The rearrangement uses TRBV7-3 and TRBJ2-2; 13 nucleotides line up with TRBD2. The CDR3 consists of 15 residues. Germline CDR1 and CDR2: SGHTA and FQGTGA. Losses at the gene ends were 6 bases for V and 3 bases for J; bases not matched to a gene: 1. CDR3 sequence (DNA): TGTGCCAGCAGGGGGACTAGCGGGGACACCGGGGAGCTGTTTTTT. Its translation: CASRGTSGDTGELFF.